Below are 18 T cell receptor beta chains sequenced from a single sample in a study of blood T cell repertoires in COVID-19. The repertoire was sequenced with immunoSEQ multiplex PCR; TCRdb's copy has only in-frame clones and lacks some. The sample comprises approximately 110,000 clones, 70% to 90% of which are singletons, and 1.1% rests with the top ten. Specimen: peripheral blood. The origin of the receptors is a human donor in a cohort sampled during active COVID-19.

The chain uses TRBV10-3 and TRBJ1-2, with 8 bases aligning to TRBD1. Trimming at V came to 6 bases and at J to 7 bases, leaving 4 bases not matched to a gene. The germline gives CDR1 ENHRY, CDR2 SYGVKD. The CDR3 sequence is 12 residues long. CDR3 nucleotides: TGTGCCATCAGCGGACAGGGTGGTGGCTACACCTTC. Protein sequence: CAISGQGGGYTF.

The DNA of the CDR3 is TGTGCCAGCAGTCGGGGGGGGTCTCTGGGCACTGAAGCTTTCTTT. Protein: CASSRGGSLGTEAFF. J is TRBJ1-1 and V is TRBV6-5; TRBD1 is a possible D gene (5 bases). The V gene lost 5 bases and the J gene lost 4 bases, with 17 bases spanning the gap. Germline V gene data show CDR1 as MNHEY and CDR2 as SVGAGI. The CDR3 is 15 amino acids.

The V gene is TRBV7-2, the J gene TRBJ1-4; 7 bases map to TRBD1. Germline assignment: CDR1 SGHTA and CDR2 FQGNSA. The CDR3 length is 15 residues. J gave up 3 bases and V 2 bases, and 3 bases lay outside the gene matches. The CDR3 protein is CASSLWQGANEKLFF. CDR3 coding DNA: TGTGCCAGCAGCTTATGGCAGGGGGCTAATGAAAAACTGTTTTTT.

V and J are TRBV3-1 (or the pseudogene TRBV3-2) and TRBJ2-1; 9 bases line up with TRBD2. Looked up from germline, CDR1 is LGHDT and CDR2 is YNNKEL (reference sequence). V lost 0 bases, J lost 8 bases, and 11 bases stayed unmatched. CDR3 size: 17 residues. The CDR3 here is CASSQDLLAGGGDEQFF. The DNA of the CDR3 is TGTGCCAGCAGCCAAGATCTTCTAGCGGGCGGGGGGGATGAGCAGTTCTTC.

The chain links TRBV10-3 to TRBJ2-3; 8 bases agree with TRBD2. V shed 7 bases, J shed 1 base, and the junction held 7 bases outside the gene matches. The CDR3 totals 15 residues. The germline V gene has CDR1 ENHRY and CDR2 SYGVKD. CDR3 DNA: TGTGCCATCACCTCAGAGCGGGAGCGCACAGATACGCAGTATTTT. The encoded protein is CAITSERERTDTQYF.

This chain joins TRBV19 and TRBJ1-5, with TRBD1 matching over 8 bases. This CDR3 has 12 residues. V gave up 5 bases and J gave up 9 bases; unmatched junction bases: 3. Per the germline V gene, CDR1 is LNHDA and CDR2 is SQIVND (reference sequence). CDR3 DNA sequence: TGTGCCAGTAGTGAACAGGGGGGGCCCCAGCATTTT. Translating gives CASSEQGGPQHF.

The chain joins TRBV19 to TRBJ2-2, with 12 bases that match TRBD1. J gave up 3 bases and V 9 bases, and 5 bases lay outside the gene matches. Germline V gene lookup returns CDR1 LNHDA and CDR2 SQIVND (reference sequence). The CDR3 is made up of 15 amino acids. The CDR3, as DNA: TGTGCCAGCCGGGACAGGGGGCAGTACACCGGGGAGCTGTTTTTT. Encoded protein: CASRDRGQYTGELFF. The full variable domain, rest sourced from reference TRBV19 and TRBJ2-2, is DGGITQSPKYLFRKEGQNVTLSCEQNLNHDAMYWYRQDPGQGLRLIYYSQIVNDFQKGDIAEGYSVSREKKESFPLTVTSAQKNPTAFYLCASRDRGQYTGELFFGEGSRLTVL.

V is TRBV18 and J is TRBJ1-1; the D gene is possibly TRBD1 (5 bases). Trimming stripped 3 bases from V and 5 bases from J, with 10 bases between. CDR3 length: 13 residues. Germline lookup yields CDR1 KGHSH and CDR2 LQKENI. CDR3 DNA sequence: TGTGCCAGCTCACCTCAGGGAGGGACTGAAGCTTTCTTT. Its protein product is CASSPQGGTEAFF.

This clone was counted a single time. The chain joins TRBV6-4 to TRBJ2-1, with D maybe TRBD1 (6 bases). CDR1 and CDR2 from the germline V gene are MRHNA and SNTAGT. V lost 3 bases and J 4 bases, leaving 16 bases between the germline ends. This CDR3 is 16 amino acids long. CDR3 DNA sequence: TGTGCCAGCAGTGAACGCCCGGGACACCTTTACAATGAGCAGTTCTTC. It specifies CASSERPGHLYNEQFF.

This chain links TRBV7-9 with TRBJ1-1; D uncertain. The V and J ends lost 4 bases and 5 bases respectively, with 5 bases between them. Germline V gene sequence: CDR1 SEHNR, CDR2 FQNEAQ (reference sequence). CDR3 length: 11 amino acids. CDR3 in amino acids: CASSSRTEAFF. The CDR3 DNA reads TGTGCCAGCAGCTCCCGGACTGAAGCTTTCTTT.

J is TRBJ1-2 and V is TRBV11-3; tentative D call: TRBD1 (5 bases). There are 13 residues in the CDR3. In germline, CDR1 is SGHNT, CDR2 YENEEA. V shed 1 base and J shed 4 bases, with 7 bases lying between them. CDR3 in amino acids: CASSLGQFYGYTF. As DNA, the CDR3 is TGTGCCAGCAGCTTAGGACAGTTCTATGGCTACACCTTC.

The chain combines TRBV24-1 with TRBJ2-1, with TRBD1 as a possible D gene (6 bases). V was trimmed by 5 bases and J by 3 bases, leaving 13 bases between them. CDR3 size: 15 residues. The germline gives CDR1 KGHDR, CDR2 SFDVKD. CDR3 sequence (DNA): TGTGCCACCAGTGCCCAAACAGGGTACTACAATGAGCAGTTCTTC. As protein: CATSAQTGYYNEQFF.

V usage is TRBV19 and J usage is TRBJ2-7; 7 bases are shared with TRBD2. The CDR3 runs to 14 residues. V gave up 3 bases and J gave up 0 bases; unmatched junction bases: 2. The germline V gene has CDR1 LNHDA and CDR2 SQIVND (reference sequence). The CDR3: CASSMGGSSYEQYF. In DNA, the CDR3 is TGTGCCAGTAGTATGGGCGGGAGCTCCTACGAGCAGTACTTC.

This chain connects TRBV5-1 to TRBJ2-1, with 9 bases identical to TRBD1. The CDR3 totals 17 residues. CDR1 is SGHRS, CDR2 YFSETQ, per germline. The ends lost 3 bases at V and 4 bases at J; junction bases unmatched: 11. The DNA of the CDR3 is TGCGCCAGCAGCTGGGGGGGACAGGGAACTTCTTACAATGAGCAGTTCTTC. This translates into CASSWGGQGTSYNEQFF.

CDR3 sequence: CASSLGRRGSFF. In DNA form, the CDR3 reads TGTGCCAGCAGCCTAGGACGGCGGGGGTCTTTCTTT. The gene calls are TRBV12-3 or TRBV12-4 and TRBJ1-1, with D possibly TRBD1 on 5 matching bases. V lost 6 bases, J lost 12 bases, and 17 bases lay in between. CDR3 length: 12 amino acids.

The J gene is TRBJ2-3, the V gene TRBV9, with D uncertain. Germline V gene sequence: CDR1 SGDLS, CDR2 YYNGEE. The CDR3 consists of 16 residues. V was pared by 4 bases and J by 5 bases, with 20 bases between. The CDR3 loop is CASSPAKLQQRDTQYF. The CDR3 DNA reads TGTGCCAGCAGCCCAGCCAAACTTCAACAGAGAGATACGCAGTATTTT.

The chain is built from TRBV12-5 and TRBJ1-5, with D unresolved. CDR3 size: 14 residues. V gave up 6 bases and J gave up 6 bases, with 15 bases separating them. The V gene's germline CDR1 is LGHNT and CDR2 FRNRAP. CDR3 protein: CASGRTDLGQPQHF. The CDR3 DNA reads TGTGCTAGTGGGCGTACAGATTTAGGTCAGCCCCAGCATTTT.

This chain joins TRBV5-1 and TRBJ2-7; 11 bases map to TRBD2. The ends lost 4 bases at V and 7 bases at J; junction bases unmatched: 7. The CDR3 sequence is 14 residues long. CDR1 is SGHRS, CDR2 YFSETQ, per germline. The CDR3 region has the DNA TGCGCCAGCAGCCCCTGGACTAGCGGGCTAGAGCAGTACTTC. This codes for CASSPWTSGLEQYF.